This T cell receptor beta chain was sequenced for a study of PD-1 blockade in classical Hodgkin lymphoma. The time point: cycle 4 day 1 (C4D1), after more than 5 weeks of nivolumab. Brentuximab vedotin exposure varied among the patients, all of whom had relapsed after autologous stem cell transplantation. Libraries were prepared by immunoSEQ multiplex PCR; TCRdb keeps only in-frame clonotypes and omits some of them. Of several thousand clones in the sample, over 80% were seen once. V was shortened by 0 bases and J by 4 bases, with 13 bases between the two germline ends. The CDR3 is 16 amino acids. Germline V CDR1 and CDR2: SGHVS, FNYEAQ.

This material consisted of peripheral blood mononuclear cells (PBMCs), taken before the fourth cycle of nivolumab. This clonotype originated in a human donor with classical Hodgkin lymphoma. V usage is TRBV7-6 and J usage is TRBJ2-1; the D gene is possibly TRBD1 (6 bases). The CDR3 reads CASSLAGTQLYNEQFF. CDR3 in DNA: TGTGCCAGCAGCTTAGCCGGGACACAACTTTACAATGAGCAGTTCTTC.